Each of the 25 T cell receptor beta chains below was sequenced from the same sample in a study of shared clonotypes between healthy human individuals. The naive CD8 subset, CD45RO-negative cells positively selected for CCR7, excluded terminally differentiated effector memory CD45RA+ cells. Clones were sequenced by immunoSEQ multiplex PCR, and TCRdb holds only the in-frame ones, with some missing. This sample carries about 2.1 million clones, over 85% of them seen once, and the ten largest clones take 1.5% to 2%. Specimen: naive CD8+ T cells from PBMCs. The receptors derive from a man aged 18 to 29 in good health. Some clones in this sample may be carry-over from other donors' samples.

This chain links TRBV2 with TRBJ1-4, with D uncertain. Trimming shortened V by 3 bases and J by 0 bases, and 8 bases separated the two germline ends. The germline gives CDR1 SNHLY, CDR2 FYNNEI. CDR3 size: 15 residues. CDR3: CASSELGSTNEKLFF. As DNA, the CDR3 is TGTGCCAGCAGTGAGTTAGGGTCAACTAATGAAAAACTGTTTTTT.

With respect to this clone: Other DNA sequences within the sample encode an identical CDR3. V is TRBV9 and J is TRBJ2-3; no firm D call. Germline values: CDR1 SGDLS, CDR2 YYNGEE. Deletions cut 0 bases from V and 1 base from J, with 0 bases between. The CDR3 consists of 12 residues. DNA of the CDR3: TGTGCCAGCAGCGTAGGCACAGATACGCAGTATTTT. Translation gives CASSVGTDTQYF.

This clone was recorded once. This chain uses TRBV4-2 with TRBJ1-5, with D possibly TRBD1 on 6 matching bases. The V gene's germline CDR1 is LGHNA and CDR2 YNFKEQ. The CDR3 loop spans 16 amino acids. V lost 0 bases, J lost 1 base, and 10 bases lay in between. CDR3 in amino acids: CASSQERGASNQPQHF. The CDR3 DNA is TGTGCCAGCAGCCAAGAAAGGGGGGCGAGCAATCAGCCCCAGCATTTT.

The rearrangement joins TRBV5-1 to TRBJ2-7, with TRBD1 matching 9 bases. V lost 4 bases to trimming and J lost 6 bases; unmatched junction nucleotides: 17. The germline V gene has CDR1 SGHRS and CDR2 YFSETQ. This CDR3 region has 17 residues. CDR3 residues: CASSGIGDLGQGSEQYF. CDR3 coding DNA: TGCGCCAGCAGCGGAATTGGCGATTTAGGACAGGGGAGCGAGCAGTACTTC.

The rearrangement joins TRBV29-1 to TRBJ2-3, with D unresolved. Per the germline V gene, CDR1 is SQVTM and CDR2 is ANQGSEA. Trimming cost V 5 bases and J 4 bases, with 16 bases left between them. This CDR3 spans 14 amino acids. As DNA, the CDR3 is TGCAGCGTTTCACCAAACAGCCCGGCAGATACGCAGTATTTT. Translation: CSVSPNSPADTQYF.

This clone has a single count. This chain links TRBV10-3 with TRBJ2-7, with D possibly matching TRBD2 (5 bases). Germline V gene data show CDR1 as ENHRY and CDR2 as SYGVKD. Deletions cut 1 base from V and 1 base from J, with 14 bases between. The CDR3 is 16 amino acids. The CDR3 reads CAISEYPRTRSYEQYF. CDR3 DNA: TGTGCCATCAGTGAGTACCCGAGAACTAGATCCTACGAGCAGTACTTC.

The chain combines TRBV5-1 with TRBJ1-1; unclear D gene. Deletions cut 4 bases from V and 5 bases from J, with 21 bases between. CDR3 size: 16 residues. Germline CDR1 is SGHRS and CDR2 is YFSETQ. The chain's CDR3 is CASSKGLEGLRTEAFF. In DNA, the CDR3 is TGCGCCAGCAGCAAAGGCCTTGAGGGCCTCCGGACTGAAGCTTTCTTT.

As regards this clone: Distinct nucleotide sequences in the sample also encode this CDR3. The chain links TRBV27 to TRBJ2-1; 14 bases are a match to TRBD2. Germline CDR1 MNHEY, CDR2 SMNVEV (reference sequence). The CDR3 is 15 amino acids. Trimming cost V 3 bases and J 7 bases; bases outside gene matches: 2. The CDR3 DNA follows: TGTGCCAGCAGTTTGACTAGCGGGAGGGGTAATGAGCAGTTCTTC. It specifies CASSLTSGRGNEQFF.

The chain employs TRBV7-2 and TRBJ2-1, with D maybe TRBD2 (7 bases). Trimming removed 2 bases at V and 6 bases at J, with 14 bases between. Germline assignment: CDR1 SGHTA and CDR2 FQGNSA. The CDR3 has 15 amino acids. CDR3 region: CASSLRGALGNEQFF. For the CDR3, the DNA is TGTGCCAGCAGCTTACGGGGGGCTCTTGGCAATGAGCAGTTCTTC.

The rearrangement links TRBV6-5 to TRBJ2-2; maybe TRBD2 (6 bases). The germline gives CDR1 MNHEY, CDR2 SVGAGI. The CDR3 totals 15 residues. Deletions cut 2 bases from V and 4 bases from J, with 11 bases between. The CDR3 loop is CASSYMAGITGELFF. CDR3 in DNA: TGTGCCAGCAGTTACATGGCGGGAATCACCGGGGAGCTGTTTTTT.

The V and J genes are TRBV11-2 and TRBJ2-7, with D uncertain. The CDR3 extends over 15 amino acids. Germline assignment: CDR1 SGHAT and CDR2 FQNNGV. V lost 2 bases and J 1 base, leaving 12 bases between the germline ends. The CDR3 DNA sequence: TGTGCCAGCAGCTTAACCCCACGGCCGTCCTACGAGCAGTACTTC. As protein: CASSLTPRPSYEQYF.

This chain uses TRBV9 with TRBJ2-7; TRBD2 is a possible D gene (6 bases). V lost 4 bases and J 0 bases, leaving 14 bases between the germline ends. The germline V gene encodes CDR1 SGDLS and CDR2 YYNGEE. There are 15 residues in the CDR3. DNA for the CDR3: TGTGCCAGCAGCCGTGGGACTTTCAGCTCCTACGAGCAGTACTTC. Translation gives CASSRGTFSSYEQYF. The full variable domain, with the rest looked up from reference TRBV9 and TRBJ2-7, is DSGVTQTPKHLITATGQRVTLRCSPRSGDLSVYWYQQSLDQGLQFLIQYYNGEERAKGNILERFSAQQFPDLHSELNLSSLELGDSALYFCASSRGTFSSYEQYFGPGTRLTVT.

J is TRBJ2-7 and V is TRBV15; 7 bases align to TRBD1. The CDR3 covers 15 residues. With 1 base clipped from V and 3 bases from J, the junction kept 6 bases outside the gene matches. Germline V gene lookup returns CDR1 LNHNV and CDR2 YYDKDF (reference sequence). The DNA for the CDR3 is TGTGCCACCAGCAGAGCGCTTGGGACAGACTACGAGCAGTACTTC. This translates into CATSRALGTDYEQYF. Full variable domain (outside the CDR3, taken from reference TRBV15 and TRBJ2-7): DAMVIQNPRYQVTQFGKPVTLSCSQTLNHNVMYWYQQKSSQAPKLLFHYYDKDFNNEADTPDNFQSRRPNTSFCFLDIRSPGLGDTAMYLCATSRALGTDYEQYFGPGTRLTVT.

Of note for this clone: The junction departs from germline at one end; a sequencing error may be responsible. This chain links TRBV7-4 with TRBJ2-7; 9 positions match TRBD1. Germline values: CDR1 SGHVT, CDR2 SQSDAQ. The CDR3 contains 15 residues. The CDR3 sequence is CASSLPGQGSYERYF. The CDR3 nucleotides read TGTGCCAGCAGCCTACCGGGACAGGGCTCCTACGAGCGGTACTTC.

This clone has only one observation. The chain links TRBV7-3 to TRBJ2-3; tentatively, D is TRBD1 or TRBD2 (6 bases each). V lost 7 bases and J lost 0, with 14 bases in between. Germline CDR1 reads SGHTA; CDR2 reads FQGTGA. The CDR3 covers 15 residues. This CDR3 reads CASTRGTISTDTQYF. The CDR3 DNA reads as TGTGCCAGCACCCGGGGGACAATTAGCACAGATACGCAGTATTTT.

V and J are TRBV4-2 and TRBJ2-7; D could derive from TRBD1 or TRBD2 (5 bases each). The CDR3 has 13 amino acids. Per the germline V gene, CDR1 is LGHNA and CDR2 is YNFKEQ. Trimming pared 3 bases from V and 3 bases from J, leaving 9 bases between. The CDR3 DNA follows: TGTGCCAGCAGCCACCTGGGGGACTACGAGCAGTACTTC. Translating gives CASSHLGDYEQYF.

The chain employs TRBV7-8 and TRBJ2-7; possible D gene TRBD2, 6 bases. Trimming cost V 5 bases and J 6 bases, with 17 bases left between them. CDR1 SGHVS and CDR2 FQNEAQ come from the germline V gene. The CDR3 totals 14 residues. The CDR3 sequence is CASSPVGGGSEQYF. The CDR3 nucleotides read TGTGCCAGCAGCCCGGTTGGGGGAGGTTCCGAGCAGTACTTC. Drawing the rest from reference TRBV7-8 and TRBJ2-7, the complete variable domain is GAGVSQSPRYKVAKRGQDVALRCDPISGHVSLFWYQQALGQGPEFLTYFQNEAQLDKSGLPSDRFFAERPEGSVSTLKIQRTQQEDSAVYLCASSPVGGGSEQYFGPGTRLTVT.

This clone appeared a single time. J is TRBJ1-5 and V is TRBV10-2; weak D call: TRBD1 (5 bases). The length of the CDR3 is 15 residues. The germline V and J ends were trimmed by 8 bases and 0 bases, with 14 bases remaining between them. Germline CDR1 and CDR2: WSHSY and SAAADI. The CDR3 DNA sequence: TGCGCCAGCGGAGGGGCGGTTTTTAGCAATCAGCCCCAGCATTTT. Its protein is CASGGAVFSNQPQHF.

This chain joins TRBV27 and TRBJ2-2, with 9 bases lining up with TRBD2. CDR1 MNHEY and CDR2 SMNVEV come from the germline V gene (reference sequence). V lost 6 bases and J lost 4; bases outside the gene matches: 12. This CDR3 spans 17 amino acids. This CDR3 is CASSFSTLTSGTGELFF. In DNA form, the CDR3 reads TGTGCCAGCAGCTTCTCGACTCTGACTAGCGGCACCGGGGAGCTGTTTTTT.

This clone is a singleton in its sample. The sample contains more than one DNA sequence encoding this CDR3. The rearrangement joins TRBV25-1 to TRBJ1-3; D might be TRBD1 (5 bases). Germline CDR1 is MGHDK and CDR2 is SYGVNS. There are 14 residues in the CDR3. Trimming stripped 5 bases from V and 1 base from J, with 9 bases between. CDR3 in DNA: TGTGCCAGCAGTCGGGGGGGGTCTGGAAACACCATATATTTT. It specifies CASSRGGSGNTIYF.

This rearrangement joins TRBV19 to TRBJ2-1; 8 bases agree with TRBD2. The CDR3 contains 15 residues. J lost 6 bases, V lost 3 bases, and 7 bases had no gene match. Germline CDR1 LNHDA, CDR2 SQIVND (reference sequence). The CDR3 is CASSIVSGGLNEQFF. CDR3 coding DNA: TGTGCCAGTAGTATCGTCAGCGGGGGCCTCAATGAGCAGTTCTTC.

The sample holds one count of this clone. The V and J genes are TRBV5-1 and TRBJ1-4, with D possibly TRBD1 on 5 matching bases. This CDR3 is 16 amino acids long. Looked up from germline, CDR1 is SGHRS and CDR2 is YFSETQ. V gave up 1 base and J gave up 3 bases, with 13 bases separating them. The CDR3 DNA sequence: TGCGCCAGCAGCTTGAACGGGGACGGGGCTAATGAAAAACTGTTTTTT. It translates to CASSLNGDGANEKLFF.

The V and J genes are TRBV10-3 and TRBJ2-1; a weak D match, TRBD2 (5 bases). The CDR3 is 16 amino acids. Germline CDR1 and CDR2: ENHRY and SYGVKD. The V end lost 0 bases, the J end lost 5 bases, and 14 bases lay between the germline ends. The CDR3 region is CAISESSEGVHNEQFF. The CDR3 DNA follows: TGTGCCATCAGTGAGTCGAGTGAGGGAGTACACAATGAGCAGTTCTTC.

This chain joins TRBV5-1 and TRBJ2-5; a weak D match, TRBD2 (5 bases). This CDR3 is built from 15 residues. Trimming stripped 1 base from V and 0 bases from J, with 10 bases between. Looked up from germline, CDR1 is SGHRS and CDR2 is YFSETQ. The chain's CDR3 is CASSLWTSYQETQYF. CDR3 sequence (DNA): TGCGCCAGCAGCTTGTGGACTTCGTACCAAGAGACCCAGTACTTC.

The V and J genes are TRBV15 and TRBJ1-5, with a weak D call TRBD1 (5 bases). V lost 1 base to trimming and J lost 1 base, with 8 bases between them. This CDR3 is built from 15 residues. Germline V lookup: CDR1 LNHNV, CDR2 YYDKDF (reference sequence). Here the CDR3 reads CATSRGGQSNQPQHF. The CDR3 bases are TGTGCCACCAGCAGAGGGGGCCAGAGCAATCAGCCCCAGCATTTT.